Here is one T cell receptor (beta chain) with its context. What it recognizes is unknown. From 3,500 to 4,500 ng of total RNA, each TCR library was prepared. Template switching appended UMIs that held a 6-nucleotide sample barcode. Reprocessing the 5' RACE reads, TCRdb reports a single entry for every CDR3 protein and omits DNA. The table for this sample gives approximately 160,000 distinct CDR3 sequences. This sample is drawn from a study of monozygotic twins with inflammatory bowel disease. Study-level findings and limits: Fewer shared clonotypes with others were found in IBD patients than in healthy twins, especially with disease activity. Distinct T cell subtypes could not be told apart.

The CDR3 sequence is 15 residues long. CDR1 and CDR2 from the germline V gene are SGHTA and FQGNSA. The chain uses TRBV7-2 and TRBJ2-5; the TRBD1 assignment by TCRdb is unverifiable without DNA. The sequence derives from a human donor with ulcerative colitis or Crohn's disease, or a healthy co-twin of an affected twin (not recorded which). The source material was blood. This CDR3 reads CASSLVVGAWETQYF.